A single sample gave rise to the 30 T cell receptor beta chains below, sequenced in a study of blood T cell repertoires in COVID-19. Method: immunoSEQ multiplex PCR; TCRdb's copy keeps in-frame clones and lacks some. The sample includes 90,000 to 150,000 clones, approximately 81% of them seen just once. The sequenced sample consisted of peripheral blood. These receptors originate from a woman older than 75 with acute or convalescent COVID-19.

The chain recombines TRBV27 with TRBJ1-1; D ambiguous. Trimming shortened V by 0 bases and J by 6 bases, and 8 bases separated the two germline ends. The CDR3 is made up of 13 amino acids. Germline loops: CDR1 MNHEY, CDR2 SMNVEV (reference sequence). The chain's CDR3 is CASSLSPPAEAFF. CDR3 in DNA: TGTGCCAGCAGTTTATCCCCGCCGGCTGAAGCTTTCTTT.

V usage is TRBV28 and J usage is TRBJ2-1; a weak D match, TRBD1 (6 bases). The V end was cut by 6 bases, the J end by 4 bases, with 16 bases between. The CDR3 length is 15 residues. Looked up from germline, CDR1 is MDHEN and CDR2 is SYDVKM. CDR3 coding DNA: TGTGCCAGCAGCTCATCGGGACAAAATTACAATGAGCAGTTCTTC. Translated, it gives CASSSSGQNYNEQFF.

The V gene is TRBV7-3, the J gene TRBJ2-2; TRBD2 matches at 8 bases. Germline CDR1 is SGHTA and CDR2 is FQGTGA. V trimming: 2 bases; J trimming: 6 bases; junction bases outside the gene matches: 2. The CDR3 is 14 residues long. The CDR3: CASSLELAAGELFF. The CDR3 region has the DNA TGTGCCAGCAGCTTAGAACTAGCGGCCGGGGAGCTGTTTTTT. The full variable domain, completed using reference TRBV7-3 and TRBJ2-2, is GAGVSQTPSNKVTEKGKYVELRCDPISGHTALYWYRQSLGQGPEFLIYFQGTGAADDSGLPNDRFFAVRPEGSVSTLKIQRTERGDSAVYLCASSLELAAGELFFGEGSRLTVL.

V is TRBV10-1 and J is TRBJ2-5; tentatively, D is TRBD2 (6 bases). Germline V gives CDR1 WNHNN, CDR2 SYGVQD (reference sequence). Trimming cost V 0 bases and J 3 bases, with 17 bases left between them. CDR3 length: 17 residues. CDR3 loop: CASSESSPGGAEETQYF. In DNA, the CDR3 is TGCGCCAGCAGTGAGTCGAGCCCAGGAGGGGCTGAAGAGACCCAGTACTTC.

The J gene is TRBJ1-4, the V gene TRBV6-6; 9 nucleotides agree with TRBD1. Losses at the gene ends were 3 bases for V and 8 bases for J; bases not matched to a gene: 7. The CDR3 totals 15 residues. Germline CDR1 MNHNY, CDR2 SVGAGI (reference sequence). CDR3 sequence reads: CASSYPQGAFEKLFF. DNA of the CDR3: TGTGCCAGCAGTTATCCACAGGGGGCTTTCGAAAAACTGTTTTTT.

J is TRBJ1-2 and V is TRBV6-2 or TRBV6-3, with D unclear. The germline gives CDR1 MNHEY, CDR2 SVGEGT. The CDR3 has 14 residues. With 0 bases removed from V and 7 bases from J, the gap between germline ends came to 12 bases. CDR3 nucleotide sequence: TGTGCCAGCAGTTACTCGATGTCTCCCGGTGGCTACACCTTC. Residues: CASSYSMSPGGYTF.

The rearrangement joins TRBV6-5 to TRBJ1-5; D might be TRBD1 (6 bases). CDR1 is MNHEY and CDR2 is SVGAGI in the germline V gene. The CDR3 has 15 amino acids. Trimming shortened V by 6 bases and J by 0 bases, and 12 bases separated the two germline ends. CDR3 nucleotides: TGTGCCAGCAGACGAGGGGGATATAGCAATCAGCCCCAGCATTTT. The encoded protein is CASRRGGYSNQPQHF.

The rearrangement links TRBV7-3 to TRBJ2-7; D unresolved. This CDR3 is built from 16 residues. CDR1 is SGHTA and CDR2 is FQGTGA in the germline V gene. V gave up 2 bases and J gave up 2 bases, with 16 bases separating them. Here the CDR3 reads CASSLWSPELTYEQYF. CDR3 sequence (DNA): TGTGCCAGCAGCTTATGGAGTCCCGAGCTAACCTACGAGCAGTACTTC.

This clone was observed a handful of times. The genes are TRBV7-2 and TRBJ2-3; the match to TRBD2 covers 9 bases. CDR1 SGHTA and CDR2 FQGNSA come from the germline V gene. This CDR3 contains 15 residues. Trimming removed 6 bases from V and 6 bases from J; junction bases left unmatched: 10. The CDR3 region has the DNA TGTGCCAGCAGTTCAGTCTTAGCGGGGGTGGATACGCAGTATTTT. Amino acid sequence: CASSSVLAGVDTQYF. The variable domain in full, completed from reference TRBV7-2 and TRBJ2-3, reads GAGVSQSPSNKVTEKGKDVELRCDPISGHTALYWYRQSLGQGLEFLIYFQGNSAPDKSGLPSDRFSAERTGGSVSTLTIQRTQQEDSAVYLCASSSVLAGVDTQYFGPGTRLTVL.

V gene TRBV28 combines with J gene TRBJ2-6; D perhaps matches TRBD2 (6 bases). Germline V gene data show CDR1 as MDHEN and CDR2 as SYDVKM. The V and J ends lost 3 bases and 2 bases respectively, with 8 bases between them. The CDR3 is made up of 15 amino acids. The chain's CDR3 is CASSFGGTGANVLTF. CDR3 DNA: TGTGCCAGCAGTTTTGGGGGGACTGGGGCCAACGTCCTGACTTTC.

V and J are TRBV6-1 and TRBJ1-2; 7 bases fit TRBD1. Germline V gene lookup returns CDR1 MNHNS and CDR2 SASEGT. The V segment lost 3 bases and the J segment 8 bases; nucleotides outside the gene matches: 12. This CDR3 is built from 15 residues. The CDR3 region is CASSDGQDVFRGYTF. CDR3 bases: TGTGCCAGCAGTGATGGACAGGATGTGTTCCGAGGCTACACCTTC.

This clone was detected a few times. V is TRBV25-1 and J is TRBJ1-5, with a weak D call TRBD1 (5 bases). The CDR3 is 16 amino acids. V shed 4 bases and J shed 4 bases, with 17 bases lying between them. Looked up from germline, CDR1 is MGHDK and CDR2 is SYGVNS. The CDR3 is CASSAATGLVNQPQHF. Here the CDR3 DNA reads TGTGCCAGCAGTGCCGCAACAGGTCTCGTAAATCAGCCCCAGCATTTT.

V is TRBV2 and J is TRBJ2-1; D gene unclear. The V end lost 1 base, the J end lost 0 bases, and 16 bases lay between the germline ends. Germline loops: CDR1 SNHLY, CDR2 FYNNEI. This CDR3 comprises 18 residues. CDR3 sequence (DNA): TGTGCCAGCAGTGAAGAGTGGAGTGCGCGTAGCTCCTACAATGAGCAGTTCTTC. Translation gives CASSEEWSARSSYNEQFF. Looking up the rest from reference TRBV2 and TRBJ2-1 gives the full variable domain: EPEVTQTPSHQVTQMGQEVILRCVPISNHLYFYWYRQILGQKVEFLVSFYNNEISEKSEIFDDQFSVERPDGSNFTLKIRSTKLEDSAMYFCASSEEWSARSSYNEQFFGPGTRLTVL.

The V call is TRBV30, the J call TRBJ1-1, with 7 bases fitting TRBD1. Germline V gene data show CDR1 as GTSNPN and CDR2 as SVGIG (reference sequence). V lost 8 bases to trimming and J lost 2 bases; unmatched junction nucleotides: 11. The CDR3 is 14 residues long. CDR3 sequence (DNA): TGTGCCAAAGTGGAGGGGACAGTTAACACTGAAGCTTTCTTT. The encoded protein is CAKVEGTVNTEAFF.

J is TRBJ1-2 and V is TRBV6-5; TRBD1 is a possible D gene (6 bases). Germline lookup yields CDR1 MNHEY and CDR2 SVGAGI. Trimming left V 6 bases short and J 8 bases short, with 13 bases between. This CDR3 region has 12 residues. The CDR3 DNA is TGTGCCAGCAGAGCGAACAGGGACGGCTACACCTTC. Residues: CASRANRDGYTF.

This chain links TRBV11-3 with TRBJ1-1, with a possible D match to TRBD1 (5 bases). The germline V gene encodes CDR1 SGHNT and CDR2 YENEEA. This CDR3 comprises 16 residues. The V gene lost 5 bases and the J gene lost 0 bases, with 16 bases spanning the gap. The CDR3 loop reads CASSSSGAGVNTEAFF. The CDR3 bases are TGTGCCAGCAGCAGTTCCGGGGCGGGGGTGAACACTGAAGCTTTCTTT.

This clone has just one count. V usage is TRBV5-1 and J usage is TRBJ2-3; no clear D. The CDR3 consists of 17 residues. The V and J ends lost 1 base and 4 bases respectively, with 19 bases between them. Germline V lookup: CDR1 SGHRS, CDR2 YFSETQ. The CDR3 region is CASSLQSRSRFADTQYF. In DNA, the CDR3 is TGCGCCAGCAGCTTGCAATCGAGGTCGCGTTTCGCAGATACGCAGTATTTT.

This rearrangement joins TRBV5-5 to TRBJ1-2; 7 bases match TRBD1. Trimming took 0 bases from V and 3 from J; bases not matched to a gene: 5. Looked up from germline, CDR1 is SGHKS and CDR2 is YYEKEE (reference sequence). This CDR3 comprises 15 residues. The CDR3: CASSLGTTGDYGYTF. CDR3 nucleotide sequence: TGTGCCAGCAGCTTGGGGACAACAGGGGACTATGGCTACACCTTC.

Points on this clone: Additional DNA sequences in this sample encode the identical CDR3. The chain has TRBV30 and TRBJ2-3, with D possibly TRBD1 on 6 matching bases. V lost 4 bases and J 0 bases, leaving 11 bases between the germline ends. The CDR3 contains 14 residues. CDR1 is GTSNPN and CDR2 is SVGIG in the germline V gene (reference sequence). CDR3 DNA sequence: TGTGCCTGGAACCCGACAGGTAGCACAGATACGCAGTATTTT. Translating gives CAWNPTGSTDTQYF.

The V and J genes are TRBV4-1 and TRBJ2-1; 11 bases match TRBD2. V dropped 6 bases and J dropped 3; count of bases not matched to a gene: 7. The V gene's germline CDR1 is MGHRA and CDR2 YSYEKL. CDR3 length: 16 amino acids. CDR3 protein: CASSRTGTSGYNEQFF. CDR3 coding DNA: TGCGCCAGCAGTCGCACCGGGACTAGCGGCTACAATGAGCAGTTCTTC.

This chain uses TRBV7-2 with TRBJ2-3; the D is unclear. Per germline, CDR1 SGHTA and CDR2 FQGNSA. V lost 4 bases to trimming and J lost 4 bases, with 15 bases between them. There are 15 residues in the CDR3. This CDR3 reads CASSSRPLGADTQYF. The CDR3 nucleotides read TGTGCCAGCAGCTCACGGCCTCTAGGAGCAGATACGCAGTATTTT.

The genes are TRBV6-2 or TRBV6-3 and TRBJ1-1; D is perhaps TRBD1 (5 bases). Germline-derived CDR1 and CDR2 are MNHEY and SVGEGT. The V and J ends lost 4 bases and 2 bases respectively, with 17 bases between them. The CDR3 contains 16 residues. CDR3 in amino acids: CASSSGRGELNTEAFF. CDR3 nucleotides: TGTGCCAGCAGTTCAGGACGGGGGGAACTTAACACTGAAGCTTTCTTT.

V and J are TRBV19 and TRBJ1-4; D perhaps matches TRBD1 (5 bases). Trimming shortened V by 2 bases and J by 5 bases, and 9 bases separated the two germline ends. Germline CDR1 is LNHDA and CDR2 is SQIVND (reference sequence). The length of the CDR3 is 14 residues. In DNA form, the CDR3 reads TGTGCCAGTAGTATAAATGGACAAAATGAAAAACTGTTTTTT. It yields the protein CASSINGQNEKLFF. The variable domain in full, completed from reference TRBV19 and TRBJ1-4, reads DGGITQSPKYLFRKEGQNVTLSCEQNLNHDAMYWYRQDPGQGLRLIYYSQIVNDFQKGDIAEGYSVSREKKESFPLTVTSAQKNPTAFYLCASSINGQNEKLFFGSGTQLSVL.

The DNA of the CDR3 is TGTGCCACCAGCAGAGATCTCATACTAGAGACCCAGTACTTC. Protein: CATSRDLILETQYF. This sequence joins TRBV15 and TRBJ2-5; D remains ambiguous. Trimming shortened V by 0 bases and J by 4 bases, and 9 bases separated the two germline ends. The CDR3 loop spans 14 amino acids. Germline V gene data show CDR1 as LNHNV and CDR2 as YYDKDF (reference sequence).

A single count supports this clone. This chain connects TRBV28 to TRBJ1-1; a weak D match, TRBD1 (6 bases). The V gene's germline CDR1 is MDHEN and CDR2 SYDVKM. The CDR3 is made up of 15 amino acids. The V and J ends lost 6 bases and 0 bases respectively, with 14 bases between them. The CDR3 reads CASSSYRVMNTEAFF. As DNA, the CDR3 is TGTGCCAGCAGCTCATACAGGGTCATGAACACTGAAGCTTTCTTT.

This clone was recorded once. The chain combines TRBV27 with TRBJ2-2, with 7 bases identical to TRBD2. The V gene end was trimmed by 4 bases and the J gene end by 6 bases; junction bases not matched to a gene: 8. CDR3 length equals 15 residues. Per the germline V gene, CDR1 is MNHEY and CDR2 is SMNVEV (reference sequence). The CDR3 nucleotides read TGTGCCAGCAGTTGGCGGAGGGGAGGGCCCGGGGAGCTGTTTTTT. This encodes CASSWRRGGPGELFF.

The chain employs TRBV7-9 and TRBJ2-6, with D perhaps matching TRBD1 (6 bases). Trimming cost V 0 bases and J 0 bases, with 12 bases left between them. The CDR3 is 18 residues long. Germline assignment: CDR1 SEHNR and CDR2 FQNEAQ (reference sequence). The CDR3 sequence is CASSLAGRGDSGANVLTF. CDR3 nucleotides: TGTGCCAGCAGCTTAGCGGGCAGGGGCGACTCTGGGGCCAACGTCCTGACTTTC.

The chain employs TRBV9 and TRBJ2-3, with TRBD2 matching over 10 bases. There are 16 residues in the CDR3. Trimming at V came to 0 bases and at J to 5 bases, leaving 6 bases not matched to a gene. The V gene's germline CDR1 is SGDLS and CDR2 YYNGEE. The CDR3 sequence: CASSVEASGRGDTQYF. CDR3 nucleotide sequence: TGTGCCAGCAGCGTAGAAGCTAGCGGGAGAGGAGATACGCAGTATTTT.

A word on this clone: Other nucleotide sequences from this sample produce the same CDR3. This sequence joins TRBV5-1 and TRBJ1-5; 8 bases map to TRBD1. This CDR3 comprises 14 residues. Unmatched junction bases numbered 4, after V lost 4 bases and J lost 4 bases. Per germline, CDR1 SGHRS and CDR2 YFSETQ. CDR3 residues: CASSLQGGNQPQHF. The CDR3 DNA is TGCGCCAGCAGCCTACAGGGGGGAAATCAGCCCCAGCATTTT.

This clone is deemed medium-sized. DNA of the CDR3: TGTGCCAGCAGCCCGGGACAGGGGAGCTACGAGCAGTACTTC. It encodes CASSPGQGSYEQYF. The chain links TRBV11-1 to TRBJ2-7, with TRBD1 matching over 10 bases. From germline, CDR1 is SGHAT and CDR2 FQDESV (reference sequence). The CDR3 is 14 residues long. J gave up 3 bases and V 5 bases, and 4 bases lay outside the gene matches.